This T cell receptor beta chain was sequenced in a study of glioma-infiltrating T cells. There are a few counts of this clonotype. The CDR3 covers 14 residues. Germline V gives CDR1 SGHNT, CDR2 YYREEE (reference sequence). V lost 3 bases to trimming and J lost 2 bases, with 11 bases between them. TCR alpha and beta CDR3 regions were amplified from RNA using iRepertoire nested multiplex PCR. TCRdb fed the multiplex PCR reads into MiXCR, producing one record per CDR3 protein. The sample shows 150,000 to 200,000 distinct CDR3 sequences, around 40% of them seen only once. The V gene is TRBV5-4, the J gene TRBJ1-2; no clear D. The sequenced sample was glioma tissue, nonneoplastic brain tissue, or PBMCs (not recorded which). The receptor comes from a human donor with low-grade glioma or glioblastoma, undergoing nonglioma brain surgery, or in good health (not recorded which). The CDR3 sequence: CASSYPTRNYGYTF. CDR3 nucleotide sequence: TGTGCCAGCAGCTACCCGACGAGAAACTATGGCTACACCTTC.